The T cell receptor beta chain described here comes from a study of T cell responses to AZD1222 COVID-19 vaccine. Study observations and caveats: Among AZD1222 vaccinees, only six were seropositive at baseline.

This clone was picked up one time. Its antigen is currently unknown. This table comes from immunoSEQ multiplex PCR, and its TCRdb copy is limited to in-frame clones, with some not included. The sample contains about 100,000 clones, about 91% of which appear only once. The germline gives CDR1 MNHEY, CDR2 SVGAGI. This CDR3 comprises 13 residues. The V end lost 4 bases, the J end lost 6 bases, and 10 bases lay between the germline ends. This chain links TRBV6-5 with TRBJ1-5; maybe TRBD1 (5 bases). The receptor was isolated from an adult in good health. This sample comprised peripheral blood, obtained on day 0 of AZD1222 vaccination. CDR3 amino acids: CASSSGTRQPQHF. The DNA for the CDR3 is TGTGCCAGCAGTTCGGGGACGCGTCAGCCCCAGCATTTT.